This T cell receptor beta chain was recorded in a study of T cells after yellow fever vaccination. General study findings and limits: The study found a weaker secondary response that peaked faster, day 5 versus 15. Reappearance after the booster was observed for most primary-vaccination clones (roughly 97% CD4, around 90% CD8). Any FACS-sorted repertoire could hold abundant clonotypes that contaminate it from the bulk population.

This clonotype was observed many times. The antigen is not known. 5'RACE template switching produced TCR cDNA carrying a universal primer site and UMIs. TCRdb re-called the 5' RACE reads through MiXCR, storing one row per CDR3 protein. The data contain 300,000 to 400,000 distinct CDR3 sequences, around a tenth of them singletons. Trimming took off 4 bases at V and 5 bases at J, with 13 bases between the two ends. This CDR3 has 13 residues. CDR1 and CDR2 from the germline V gene are SGHRS and YFSETQ. The sequence came from a man in his late teens or twenties who received the YFV17D yellow fever vaccine. Sample: CD4+ T cells sorted from PBMCs, taken 45 days after the yellow fever booster vaccination. The V call is TRBV5-1, the J call TRBJ2-7; D is uncertain. CDR3 sequence (DNA): TGCGCCAGCAGCGCGGTGGGCAATCACGAGCAGTACTTC. This sequence encodes CASSAVGNHEQYF. The whole variable domain, remainder taken from reference TRBV5-1 and TRBJ2-7, is KAGVTQTPRYLIKTRGQQVTLSCSPISGHRSVSWYQQTPGQGLQFLFEYFSETQRNKGNFPGRFSGRQFSNSRSEMNVSTLELGDSALYLCASSAVGNHEQYFGPGTRLTVT.